This note documents a single TCR beta chain sequence. Antigen specificity is unknown. Repertoires were generated with immunoSEQ multiplex PCR, while TCRdb's copy carries only in-frame clones and drops some. The sample includes 55,000 to 75,000 clones, approximately 79% of them seen just once. The length of the CDR3 is 17 residues. Germline V gene data show CDR1 as LGHDT and CDR2 as YNNKEL (reference sequence). The ends were cut back, 3 bases at V and 10 bases at J, with 24 bases in the middle. This sample is drawn from a study of T cell responses to AZD1222 COVID-19 vaccine. The study, taken as a whole, reports: Two AZD1222 administrations were followed by greater Spike-specific TCR breadth and depth. At baseline, seropositivity was found in only a handful of AZD1222 recipients. Among the donors, most were white British and more were female, and clonal diversity was possibly underestimated.

This TCR was recovered from an adult in good health. The gene calls are TRBV3-1 (or the pseudogene TRBV3-2) and TRBJ1-4, with D maybe TRBD1 (6 bases). The sample here was peripheral blood, taken on day 0 of MenACWY control vaccination. The CDR3: CASSHFQFRGIGGKLFF. The CDR3 region has the DNA TGTGCCAGCAGCCACTTCCAATTCAGGGGAATAGGAGGAAAACTGTTTTTT.